These 29 T cell receptor beta chains originate from one sample sequenced in a study of control samples from healthy donors and cancer patients (dated by TCRdb to 2019 to 2021). The library was produced with the immunoSEQ multiplex PCR assay. Imported from immuneACCESS, the table was reduced by TCRdb to in-frame sequences with V and J called. These copies leave out some clones; in studies compared against another copy, an unresolved V gene accounts for under half, and the cause of the remainder is not known. The sample has tens of thousands of clones on record, about 88% of them singletons. The top ten hold roughly an eighth of the sample. The specimen was blood. All receptors come from a woman between 70 and 85 years old in good health.

The rearrangement uses TRBV5-5 and TRBJ1-4, with D perhaps TRBD1 (6 bases). CDR1 SGHKS and CDR2 YYEKEE come from the germline V gene (reference sequence). V lost 4 bases to trimming and J lost 7 bases, with 20 bases between them. CDR3 length: 16 amino acids. This CDR3 reads CASSPYSRGRREKLFF. The CDR3, as DNA: TGTGCCAGCAGCCCTTATAGCAGGGGTAGACGTGAAAAACTGTTTTTT. Using reference TRBV5-5 and TRBJ1-4 for the parts outside the CDR3, the full variable domain is DAGVTQSPTHLIKTRGQQVTLRCSPISGHKSVSWYQQVLGQGPQFIFQYYEKEERGRGNFPDRFSARQFPNYSSELNVNALLLGDSALYLCASSPYSRGRREKLFFGSGTQLSVL.

V usage is TRBV29-1 and J usage is TRBJ2-7, with a weak D call TRBD1 (7 bases). V gave up 0 bases and J gave up 4 bases, with 13 bases separating them. There are 14 residues in the CDR3. CDR1 is SQVTM and CDR2 is ANQGSEA in the germline V gene. Here the CDR3 reads CSVEDPGGTYEQYF. CDR3 DNA: TGCAGCGTTGAAGACCCAGGGGGGACTTACGAGCAGTACTTC.

The V and J genes are TRBV9 and TRBJ1-4, with a weak D call TRBD1 (6 bases). Between the trimmed V and J ends, which lost 2 bases and 6 bases, there was a span of 11 bases. This CDR3 comprises 14 residues. The germline V gene encodes CDR1 SGDLS and CDR2 YYNGEE. Here the CDR3 reads CASSVGTRDEKLFF. The CDR3 nucleotides read TGTGCCAGCAGCGTCGGGACAAGGGATGAAAAACTGTTTTTT.

The chain recombines TRBV2 with TRBJ2-1; 8 bases line up with TRBD2. The CDR3 sequence is 15 residues long. Germline-derived CDR1 and CDR2 are SNHLY and FYNNEI. V lost 10 bases to trimming and J lost 2 bases; unmatched junction nucleotides: 10. As DNA, the CDR3 is TGTGCCACCACCCAGAAGCGGGGGCCCTACAATGAGCAGTTCTTC. Amino acid sequence: CATTQKRGPYNEQFF.

V gene TRBV19 combines with J gene TRBJ1-3; 7 bases are shared with TRBD1. Germline-derived CDR1 and CDR2 are LNHDA and SQIVND (reference sequence). Losses at the gene ends were 5 bases for V and 0 bases for J; bases not matched to a gene: 4. This CDR3 contains 15 residues. CDR3 sequence reads: CASSSDRSSGNTIYF. The CDR3 nucleotides are TGTGCCAGTAGTTCGGACAGGAGCTCTGGAAACACCATATATTTT.

This rearrangement joins TRBV19 to TRBJ2-3; D gene uncertain. The CDR3 is 13 residues long. The germline V and J ends were trimmed by 4 bases and 0 bases, with 5 bases remaining between them. CDR1 and CDR2 from the germline V gene are LNHDA and SQIVND (reference sequence). The CDR3 nucleotides read TGTGCCAGTAGTAACCCTAGCACAGATACGCAGTATTTT. Translating it yields CASSNPSTDTQYF.

V gene TRBV10-3 combines with J gene TRBJ1-2, with D perhaps matching TRBD1 (5 bases). V gave up 0 bases and J gave up 3 bases, with 20 bases separating them. The CDR3 extends over 18 amino acids. CDR1 ENHRY and CDR2 SYGVKD come from the germline V gene. Here the CDR3 DNA reads TGTGCCATCAGTGAGTCGAGTACACCGGGCTTGGGGGACTATGGCTACACCTTC. Its protein product is CAISESSTPGLGDYGYTF.

The rearrangement uses TRBV5-5 and TRBJ2-1, with TRBD1 as a possible D gene (6 bases). Germline loops: CDR1 SGHKS, CDR2 YYEKEE (reference sequence). V was pared by 0 bases and J by 10 bases, with 14 bases between. This CDR3 is 14 amino acids long. The CDR3 region has the DNA TGTGCCAGCAGCTTGGGGACAGCAATGCGGGAGCAGTTCTTC. Residues: CASSLGTAMREQFF.

This clone has just one count. The rearrangement uses TRBV13 and TRBJ2-7; D not resolved. This CDR3 comprises 13 residues. Germline values: CDR1 PRHDT, CDR2 FYEKMQ (reference sequence). V lost 2 bases, J lost 5 bases, and 10 bases lay in between. CDR3 sequence reads: CASSLRRANEQYF. The DNA for the CDR3 is TGTGCCAGCAGCTTACGAAGGGCCAACGAGCAGTACTTC.

The rearrangement uses TRBV30 and TRBJ1-1; weak D call: TRBD1 (5 bases). The CDR3 covers 13 residues. CDR1 and CDR2 from the germline V gene are GTSNPN and SVGIG (reference sequence). The V and J ends lost 4 bases and 5 bases respectively, with 14 bases between them. CDR3 amino acids: CAWNEGIRTEAFF. CDR3 coding DNA: TGTGCCTGGAATGAGGGGATTAGGACTGAAGCTTTCTTT.

V usage is TRBV9 and J usage is TRBJ2-7; a possible D gene is TRBD2 (5 bases). Between the trimmed V and J ends, which lost 2 bases and 7 bases, there was a span of 10 bases. This CDR3 is 12 amino acids long. Germline CDR1 and CDR2: SGDLS and YYNGEE. In DNA form, the CDR3 reads TGTGCCAGCAGCGTTGCCTCGGGGGAGCAGTACTTC. It codes for CASSVASGEQYF.

The J gene is TRBJ2-1, the V gene TRBV5-4; D remains ambiguous. Trimming cost V 7 bases and J 0 bases, with 14 bases left between them. Germline V lookup: CDR1 SGHNT, CDR2 YYREEE (reference sequence). The length of the CDR3 is 15 residues. The CDR3 sequence is CASSNGPSSYNEQFF. CDR3 bases: TGTGCCAGCTCGAATGGGCCGAGCTCCTACAATGAGCAGTTCTTC.

This chain uses TRBV3-1 (or the pseudogene TRBV3-2) with TRBJ1-5, with D possibly TRBD1 on 5 matching bases. The germline gives CDR1 LGHDT, CDR2 YNNKEL (reference sequence). V gave up 4 bases and J gave up 4 bases, with 29 bases separating them. The CDR3 is made up of 20 amino acids. The CDR3 reads CASSPQYLEVGGWGNQPQHF. The CDR3 coding sequence is TGTGCCAGCAGCCCACAGTATTTAGAGGTTGGGGGGTGGGGAAATCAGCCCCAGCATTTT.

This clone was seen a few times. V is TRBV12-3 or TRBV12-4 and J is TRBJ2-4; D uncertain. Trimming left V 6 bases short and J 8 bases short, with 14 bases between. This CDR3 region has 13 residues. The CDR3 coding sequence is TGTGCCAGCAGCGCCAGGCCAGGAGACATTCAGTACTTC. It yields the protein CASSARPGDIQYF.

The chain is built from TRBV30 and TRBJ2-1, with D perhaps matching TRBD2 (7 bases). The CDR3 spans 16 residues. Per germline, CDR1 GTSNPN and CDR2 SVGIG (reference sequence). V was cut by 2 bases and J by 8 bases, with 22 bases left in between. DNA for the CDR3: TGTGCCTGGAGTCCCTGGGGGGGCGGAAGGGGATATGAGCAGTTCTTC. This sequence encodes CAWSPWGGGRGYEQFF. Complete variable domain (other parts from reference TRBV30 and TRBJ2-1): SQTIHQWPATLVQPVGSPLSLECTVEGTSNPNLYWYRQAAGRGLQLLFYSVGIGQISSEVPQNLSASRPQDRQFILSSKKLLLSDSGFYLCAWSPWGGGRGYEQFFGPGTRLTVL.

This chain connects TRBV7-9 to TRBJ2-1; 13 bases fit TRBD2. The junction had 13 bases not matched to a gene; V was cut back by 4 bases and J by 7 bases. Germline lookup yields CDR1 SEHNR and CDR2 FQNEAQ (reference sequence). The CDR3 length is 18 residues. CDR3 DNA: TGTGCCAGCAGCTCCATGGAACTAGCGGGAGGGGGCCGGAATGAGCAGTTCTTC. Translation: CASSSMELAGGGRNEQFF.

The rearrangement links TRBV7-2 to TRBJ1-1, with D perhaps TRBD1 (5 bases). The CDR3 length is 16 residues. V was pared by 3 bases and J by 3 bases, with 17 bases between. Per germline, CDR1 SGHTA and CDR2 FQGNSA. CDR3 in amino acids: CASSLGPITGYTEAFF. The CDR3, as DNA: TGTGCCAGCAGCTTGGGACCGATAACCGGGTACACTGAAGCTTTCTTT.

This clone was seen just once. The chain has TRBV7-9 and TRBJ1-2; D remains ambiguous. V lost 2 bases, J lost 2 bases, and 3 bases lay in between. Germline-derived CDR1 and CDR2 are SEHNR and FQNEAQ (reference sequence). This CDR3 comprises 12 residues. The CDR3 bases are TGTGCCAGCAGCTTAATCAACTATGGCTACACCTTC. Its protein product is CASSLINYGYTF.

This clone has just one count. This rearrangement joins TRBV7-2 to TRBJ1-2; perhaps TRBD1 as D (5 bases). Trimming took off 4 bases at V and 7 bases at J, with 16 bases between the two ends. The CDR3 sequence is 14 residues long. Looked up from germline, CDR1 is SGHTA and CDR2 is FQGNSA. CDR3 protein: CASSSRGRGGGYTF. In DNA, the CDR3 is TGTGCCAGCAGCTCCCGAGGGAGGGGAGGTGGCTACACCTTC. The full variable domain, with the rest looked up from reference TRBV7-2 and TRBJ1-2, is GAGVSQSPSNKVTEKGKDVELRCDPISGHTALYWYRQSLGQGLEFLIYFQGNSAPDKSGLPSDRFSAERTGGSVSTLTIQRTQQEDSAVYLCASSSRGRGGGYTFGSGTRLTVV.

The chain combines TRBV30 with TRBJ2-1; a weak D match, TRBD1 (6 bases). The germline gives CDR1 GTSNPN, CDR2 SVGIG (reference sequence). V dropped 3 bases and J dropped 1 base, with 22 bases sitting between them. The CDR3 length is 18 residues. The CDR3 DNA sequence: TGTGCCTGGAGCGCTTTCCTCGGGACAAGTCTTTCCTACAATGAGCAGTTCTTC. This codes for CAWSAFLGTSLSYNEQFF.

The V gene is TRBV15, the J gene TRBJ1-2; 7 bases map to TRBD1. There are 15 residues in the CDR3. CDR1 is LNHNV and CDR2 is YYDKDF in the germline V gene (reference sequence). The junction had 3 bases not matched to a gene; V was cut back by 0 bases and J by 2 bases. The CDR3 reads CATSREAQGNYGYTF. The CDR3 bases are TGTGCCACCAGCAGAGAAGCACAGGGGAACTATGGCTACACCTTC.

The rearrangement uses TRBV5-6 and TRBJ2-1, with D unclear. CDR1 is SGHDT and CDR2 is YYEEEE in the germline V gene. Trimming pared 0 bases from V and 5 bases from J, leaving 9 bases between. The CDR3 is 14 residues long. The CDR3 here is CASSLVGSHNEQFF. The CDR3 DNA follows: TGTGCCAGCAGCTTGGTTGGTTCGCACAATGAGCAGTTCTTC. Filled out from reference TRBV5-6 and TRBJ2-1, the complete variable domain reads DAGVTQSPTHLIKTRGQQVTLRCSPKSGHDTVSWYQQALGQGPQFIFQYYEEEERQRGNFPDRFSGHQFPNYSSELNVNALLLGDSALYLCASSLVGSHNEQFFGPGTRLTVL.

This chain joins TRBV5-4 and TRBJ2-5; 7 positions agree with TRBD1. This CDR3 contains 12 residues. The germline V gene has CDR1 SGHNT and CDR2 YYREEE (reference sequence). Trimming removed 5 bases from V and 5 bases from J; junction bases left unmatched: 3. For the CDR3, the DNA is TGTGCCAGCAGGAGGGACAGTGAGACCCAGTACTTC. This translates into CASRRDSETQYF. Full variable domain (outside the CDR3, taken from reference TRBV5-4 and TRBJ2-5): ETGVTQSPTHLIKTRGQQVTLRCSSQSGHNTVSWYQQALGQGPQFIFQYYREEENGRGNFPPRFSGLQFPNYSSELNVNALELDDSALYLCASRRDSETQYFGPGTRLLVL.

The chain carries TRBV5-4 and TRBJ2-5; D is possibly TRBD1 (6 bases). Trimming took 4 bases from V and 1 from J, leaving 17 bases between them. The CDR3 totals 16 residues. The germline V gene encodes CDR1 SGHNT and CDR2 YYREEE (reference sequence). The CDR3 region has the DNA TGTGCCAGCAGCACCAGGGGCTCCGTTCGCCAAGAGACCCAGTACTTC. Translation: CASSTRGSVRQETQYF.

The V gene is TRBV7-9, the J gene TRBJ1-2; no reliable D call. From germline, CDR1 is SEHNR and CDR2 FQNEAQ (reference sequence). V was pared by 1 base and J by 6 bases, with 9 bases between. The CDR3 has 13 amino acids. The CDR3 DNA reads as TGTGCCAGCAGCTTAGTAGGTTGGAATGGCTACACCTTC. Amino acid sequence: CASSLVGWNGYTF.

The chain links TRBV7-6 to TRBJ2-1, with 10 bases fitting TRBD2. This CDR3 has 15 residues. The V gene end was trimmed by 2 bases and the J gene end by 9 bases; junction bases not matched to a gene: 7. Germline lookup yields CDR1 SGHVS and CDR2 FNYEAQ. CDR3 nucleotide sequence: TGTGCCAGCAGCTTAATTAGCGGGGGGCAGAGTGAGCAGTTCTTC. Its protein is CASSLISGGQSEQFF. The full variable domain, in which reference TRBV7-6 and TRBJ2-1 provide the parts outside the CDR3, is GAGVSQSPRYKVTKRGQDVALRCDPISGHVSLYWYRQALGQGPEFLTYFNYEAQQDKSGLPNDRFSAERPEGSISTLTIQRTEQRDSAMYRCASSLISGGQSEQFFGPGTRLTVL.

The rearrangement uses TRBV21-1 and TRBJ2-5; whether TRBD1, the table's D call, matches the DNA was not checked. TRBV21-1 is termed a pseudogene. This CDR3 has 14 amino acids. Written as DNA, the CDR3 is TGTGCCAGCAGCAAATCTACAGGATGGGAGACCCAGTACTTC. Translated, it gives CASSKSTGWETQYF.

The chain combines TRBV5-1 with TRBJ1-1; D is possibly TRBD1 (6 bases). The CDR3 totals 15 residues. Trimming removed 3 bases from V and 3 bases from J, with 15 bases in between. CDR1 is SGHRS, CDR2 YFSETQ, per germline. The CDR3 spells CASSSIGGSYTEAFF. For the CDR3, the DNA is TGCGCCAGCAGCTCAATAGGGGGGTCTTACACTGAAGCTTTCTTT.

The chain uses TRBV5-1 and TRBJ2-2, with D perhaps matching TRBD1 or TRBD2 (5 bases each). V was trimmed by 4 bases and J by 6 bases, leaving 10 bases between them. Germline V gene data show CDR1 as SGHRS and CDR2 as YFSETQ. The CDR3 contains 13 residues. The CDR3 coding sequence is TGCGCCAGCAGCCCCGAGGGGTCCGGGGAGCTGTTTTTT. The encoded protein is CASSPEGSGELFF.